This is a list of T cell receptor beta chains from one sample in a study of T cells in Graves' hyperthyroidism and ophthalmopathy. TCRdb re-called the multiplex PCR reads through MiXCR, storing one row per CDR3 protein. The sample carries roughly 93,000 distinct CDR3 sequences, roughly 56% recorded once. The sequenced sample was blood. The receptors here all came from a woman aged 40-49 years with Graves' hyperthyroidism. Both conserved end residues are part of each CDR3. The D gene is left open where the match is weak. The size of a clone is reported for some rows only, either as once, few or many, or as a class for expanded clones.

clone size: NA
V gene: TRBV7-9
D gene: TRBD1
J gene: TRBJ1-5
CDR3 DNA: TGTTCCAGCAGCTTAGGGGACAGGGCACAGGGACAGCCCCAGCATTTT
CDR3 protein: CSSSLGDRAQGQPQHF

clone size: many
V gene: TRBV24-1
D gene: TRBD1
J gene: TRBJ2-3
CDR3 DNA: TGTGCCACCAGTGGGGGCTTGGACAGGGGGCCGATTGGAGATACGCAGTATTTT
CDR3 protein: CATSGGLDRGPIGDTQYF

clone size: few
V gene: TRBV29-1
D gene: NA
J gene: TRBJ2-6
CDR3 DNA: TGCAGCGTTGGGGTGGGGGGGGCCAACGTCCTGACTTTC
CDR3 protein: CSVGVGGANVLTF

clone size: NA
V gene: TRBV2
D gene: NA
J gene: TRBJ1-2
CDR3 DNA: TGTGCCAGCAGTAGGGGAACTACGACCCTCTATGGCTACACCTTC
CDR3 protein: CASSRGTTTLYGYTF

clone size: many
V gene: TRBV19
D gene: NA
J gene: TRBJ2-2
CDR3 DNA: TGTGCCAGTAGCCTCGGGAGTACGAACACCGGGGAGCTGTTTTTT
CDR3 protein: CASSLGSTNTGELFF

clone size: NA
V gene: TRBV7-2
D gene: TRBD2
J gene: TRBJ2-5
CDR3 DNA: TGTGCCAGCAGTCCCCTAGCGGGAGCCAGGGAGACCCAGTACTTC
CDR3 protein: CASSPLAGARETQYF

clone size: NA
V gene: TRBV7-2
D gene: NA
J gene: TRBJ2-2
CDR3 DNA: TGTGCCAGCAGCTTAGGAGGGGGTCTCTACCGGGAGCTGTTTTTT
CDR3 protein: CASSLGGGLYRELFF

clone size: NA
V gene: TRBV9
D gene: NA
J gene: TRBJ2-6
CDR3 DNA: TGTGCCAGCAGCGTAGGTGGGACCAACGTCCTGACTTTC
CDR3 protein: CASSVGGTNVLTF

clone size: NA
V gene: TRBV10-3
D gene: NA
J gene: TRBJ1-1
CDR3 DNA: TGTGCCATCAGTGGACGAGACGGGGGGCGGACTGAAGCTCTCTTT
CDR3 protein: CAISGRDGGRTEALF

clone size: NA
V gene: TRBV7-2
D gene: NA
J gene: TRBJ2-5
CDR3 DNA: TGTGCCAGCAGCCTCAGTTGGAAGGGCACTGAAGAGACCCAGTACTTC
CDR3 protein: CASSLSWKGTEETQYF

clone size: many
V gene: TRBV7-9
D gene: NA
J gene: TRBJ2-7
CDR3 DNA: TGTGCCAGCAGCCAGAATTCAGGAACCTACGAGCAGTACTTC
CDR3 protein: CASSQNSGTYEQYF

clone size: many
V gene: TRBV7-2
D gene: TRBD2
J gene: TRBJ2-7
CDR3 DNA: TGTGCCAGCAGCCTCCCAGGCCGAACAGGGGTCTCCTCCGGGACTAGCGGGTACGAGCAGTACTTC
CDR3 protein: CASSLPGRTGVSSGTSGYEQYF

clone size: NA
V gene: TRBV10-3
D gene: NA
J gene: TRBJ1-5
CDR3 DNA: NA
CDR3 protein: CAIRGRPAGEQYFGPGNQPQHF

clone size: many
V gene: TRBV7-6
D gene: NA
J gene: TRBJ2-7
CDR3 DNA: TGTGCCAGCAGCTTAGGAGTGGGACACTCCTACGAGCAGTACTTC
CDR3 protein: CASSLGVGHSYEQYF

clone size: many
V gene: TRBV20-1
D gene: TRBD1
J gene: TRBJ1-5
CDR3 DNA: TGCAGTGCTAGGGGGGACAGGAGGAATCAGCCCCAGCATTTT
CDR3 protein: CSARGDRRNQPQHF

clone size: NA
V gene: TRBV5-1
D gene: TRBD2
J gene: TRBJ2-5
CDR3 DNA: TGCGCCAGCAGCCGGGAGGCCCAGATCTACGAGGAGACCCAGTACTTC
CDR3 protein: CASSREAQIYEETQYF

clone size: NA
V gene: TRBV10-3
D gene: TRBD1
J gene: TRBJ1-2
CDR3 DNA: TGTGCCATCAGTGGGGACAGGGGGGTCTACACCTTC
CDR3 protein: CAISGDRGVYTF

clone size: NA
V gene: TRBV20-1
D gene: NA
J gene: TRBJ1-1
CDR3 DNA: TGCAGTGCTAGTGGGGGAGGGACTGAAGCTTTCTTT
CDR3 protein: CSASGGGTEAFF

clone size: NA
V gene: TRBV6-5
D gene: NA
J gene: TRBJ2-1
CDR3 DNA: TGTGCCATCAGTTACGCCGGCGGTGAGCAGTTCTTC
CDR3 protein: CAISYAGGEQFF

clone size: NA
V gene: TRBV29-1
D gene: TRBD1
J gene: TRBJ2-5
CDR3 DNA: TGCAGCGCCGGGACAGCCCAAGAGACCCAGTACTTC
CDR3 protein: CSAGTAQETQYF

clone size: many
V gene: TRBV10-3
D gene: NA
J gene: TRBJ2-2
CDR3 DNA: TGTGCCATCAGTGACGTCACCGGGGAGCTGTTTTTT
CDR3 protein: CAISDVTGELFF

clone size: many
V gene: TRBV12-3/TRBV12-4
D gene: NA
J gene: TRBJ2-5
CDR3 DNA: TGTGCCAGCAGCTCCAAGGGGACCCAGTACTTC
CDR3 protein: CASSSKGTQYF

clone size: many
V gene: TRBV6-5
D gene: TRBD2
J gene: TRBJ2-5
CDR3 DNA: TGTGCCAGCAGTTCGGGACTAGCGGGAGAGACCCAGTACTTC
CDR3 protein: CASSSGLAGETQYF

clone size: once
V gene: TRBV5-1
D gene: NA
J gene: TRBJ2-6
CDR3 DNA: TGCGCCAGCAGCTCGGGGACGGTGCGCTCTGGGGCCAACGTCCTGACTTTC
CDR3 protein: CASSSGTVRSGANVLTF

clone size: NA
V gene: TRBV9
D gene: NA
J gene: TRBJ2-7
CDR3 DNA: TGTGCCAGCAGCGGGACCTACGAGCAGTACTTC
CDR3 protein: CASSGTYEQYF

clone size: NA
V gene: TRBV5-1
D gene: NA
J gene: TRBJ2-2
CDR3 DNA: TGCTGCAGCTTGAGGCTAGCACGATCGGACGGGGAGCTGTTTTTT
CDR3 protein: CCSLRLARSDGELFF

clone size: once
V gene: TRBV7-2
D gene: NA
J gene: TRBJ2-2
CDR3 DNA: TGTGCCTGCAGCCCCACGACACGGGGCGGGGAGCTGTTTTTT
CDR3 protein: CACSPTTRGGELFF

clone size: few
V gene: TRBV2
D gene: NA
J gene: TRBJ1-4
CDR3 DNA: TGTGCCAGCAGTTTCAATGACGGGGAGGAAAAACTGTTTTTT
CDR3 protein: CASSFNDGEEKLFF

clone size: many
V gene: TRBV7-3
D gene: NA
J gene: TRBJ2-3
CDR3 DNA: TGTGCCAGCAGCTTACTTCCGTACACAGATACGCAGTATTTT
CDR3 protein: CASSLLPYTDTQYF

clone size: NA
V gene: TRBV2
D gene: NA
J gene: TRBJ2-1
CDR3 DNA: TGTGTCAGCGGTGTTCGGGTTAATGAGCAGTTCTTC
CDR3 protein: CVSGVRVNEQFF

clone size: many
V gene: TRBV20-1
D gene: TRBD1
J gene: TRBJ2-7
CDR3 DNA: TGCAGTGCTGGACAGGGCTGGGCCTACGAGCAGTACTTC
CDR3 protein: CSAGQGWAYEQYF

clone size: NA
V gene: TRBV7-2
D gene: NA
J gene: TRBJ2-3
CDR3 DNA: TGTGCCAGCAGCTCGGACAGCACAGATACGCAGTATTTT
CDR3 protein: CASSSDSTDTQYF